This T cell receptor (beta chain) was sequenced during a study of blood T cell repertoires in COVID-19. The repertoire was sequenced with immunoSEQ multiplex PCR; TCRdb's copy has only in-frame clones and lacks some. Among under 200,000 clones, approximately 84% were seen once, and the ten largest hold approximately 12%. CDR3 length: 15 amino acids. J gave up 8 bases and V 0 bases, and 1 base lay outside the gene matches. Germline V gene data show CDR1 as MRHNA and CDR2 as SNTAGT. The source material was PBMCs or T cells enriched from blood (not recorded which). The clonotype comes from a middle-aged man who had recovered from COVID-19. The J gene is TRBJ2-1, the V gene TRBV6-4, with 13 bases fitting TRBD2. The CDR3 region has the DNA TGTGCCAGCAGTGACTCGACTAGCGGGGGGCATGAGCAGTTCTTC. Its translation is CASSDSTSGGHEQFF.